The 21 T cell receptor beta chains given below trace back to one sample, sequenced in a study of persistence of HIV-infected CD4 T cells (dated by TCRdb to the early 2020s). The antigens of these receptors remain unknown. The treatment or condition tag for this specimen amounts to: suppressive antiretroviral therapy. A pool of overlapping 15-mer peptides from HIV-1 Gag, at 1 ug per peptide per mL, was used to stimulate the cells. Nonresponding CD40L-negative CD69-negative CD45RO-high memory CD4+ T cells were sorted as memory populations depleted of antigen-responding cells. The immunoSEQ hsTCRB assay version 4 in survey mode was used to sequence TCRbeta repertoires from genomic DNA. TCRdb carries this immuneACCESS record with in-frame sequences only. Its versions omit some clonotypes, under half of them owing to an unresolved V gene in the studies checked, with the rest unexplained. The sample contains over 60,000 clones, just under 75% of them found a single time. Roughly 1.7% of the sample is taken by the ten largest.

This material consisted of CD4+ T cells sorted from PBMCs after roughly 20-hour stimulation, taken from a patient who received antiretroviral therapy. Taken with the paper, the label for cell subset or site translates to: CD40L-CD69- CD45RO-high memory CD4 T cells not responding to Gag peptides. The receptors were sampled from an adult man with HIV who was CMV-seropositive.

The gene calls are TRBV6-4 and TRBJ2-2; unclear D gene. Germline V lookup: CDR1 MRHNA, CDR2 SNTAGT. Trimming removed 6 bases from V and 4 bases from J, with 18 bases in between. The CDR3 loop spans 16 amino acids. This CDR3 is CASSRSPDGSTGELFF. The CDR3 DNA reads as TGTGCCAGCAGCCGCTCTCCCGACGGAAGCACCGGGGAGCTGTTTTTT.

V gene TRBV28 combines with J gene TRBJ1-2, with 7 bases identical to TRBD1. CDR1 and CDR2 (germline): MDHEN, SYDVKM. Trimming took 2 bases from V and 8 from J; bases not matched to a gene: 11. CDR3 length equals 15 residues. This CDR3 reads CASSLPQGGRRGYTF. DNA of the CDR3: TGTGCCAGCAGTTTACCCCAGGGGGGGAGGAGAGGCTACACCTTC.

This chain connects TRBV7-3 to TRBJ2-1; possibly TRBD2 for D (5 bases). Deletions cut 5 bases from V and 8 bases from J, with 13 bases between. CDR1 SGHTA and CDR2 FQGTGA come from the germline V gene. This CDR3 spans 13 amino acids. The CDR3 loop reads CASSRTPEDEQFF. CDR3 DNA sequence: TGTGCCAGCAGCCGGACCCCGGAGGATGAGCAGTTCTTC.

The rearrangement joins TRBV5-1 to TRBJ1-1; D possibly corresponds to TRBD1 (5 bases). V was trimmed by 4 bases and J by 6 bases, leaving 22 bases between them. The CDR3 totals 16 residues. The germline CDR1 and CDR2 sequences are SGHRS and YFSETQ. This CDR3 reads CASSPNAGSTNSEAFF. The CDR3 bases are TGCGCCAGCAGCCCTAATGCAGGGTCGACCAACTCTGAAGCTTTCTTT.

This chain uses TRBV27 with TRBJ2-6; tentatively, D is TRBD1 or TRBD2 (5 bases each). Germline assignment: CDR1 MNHEY and CDR2 SMNVEV (reference sequence). V was shortened by 2 bases and J by 0 bases, with 8 bases between the two germline ends. The CDR3 consists of 16 residues. This CDR3 is CASSLGDGSGANVLTF. CDR3 DNA sequence: TGTGCCAGCAGTTTAGGGGACGGCTCTGGGGCCAACGTCCTGACTTTC. The full variable domain, completed using reference TRBV27 and TRBJ2-6, is EAQVTQNPRYLITVTGKKLTVTCSQNMNHEYMSWYRQDPGLGLRQIYYSMNVEVTDKGDVPEGYKVSRKEKRNFPLILESPSPNQTSLYFCASSLGDGSGANVLTFGAGSRLTVL.

This chain joins TRBV27 and TRBJ1-5; D unresolved. The CDR3 extends over 14 amino acids. CDR1 is MNHEY, CDR2 SMNVEV, per germline (reference sequence). Trimming cost V 4 bases and J 0 bases, with 7 bases left between them. CDR3 in amino acids: CASSSQLSNQPQHF. As DNA, the CDR3 is TGTGCCAGCAGTTCGCAGCTTAGCAATCAGCCCCAGCATTTT.

The chain employs TRBV28 and TRBJ1-5; 7 bases line up with TRBD1. CDR1 is MDHEN and CDR2 is SYDVKM in the germline V gene. Trimming at V came to 7 bases and at J to 1 base, leaving 10 bases not matched to a gene. The CDR3 is 16 residues long. The chain's CDR3 is CASTKRGLRSNQPQHF. CDR3 sequence (DNA): TGTGCCAGCACCAAAAGGGGGCTGAGAAGCAATCAGCCCCAGCATTTT.

The rearrangement uses TRBV4-1 and TRBJ2-2; possibly TRBD1 for D (6 bases). The V and J ends lost 0 bases and 5 bases respectively, with 13 bases between them. The CDR3 covers 16 residues. Germline lookup yields CDR1 MGHRA and CDR2 YSYEKL. CDR3 bases: TGCGCCAGCAGCCAAGAAAGGAACAGGGCGACCGGGGAGCTGTTTTTT. It is translated as CASSQERNRATGELFF.

The chain couples TRBV12-5 to TRBJ1-5, with D maybe TRBD1 (5 bases). Germline values: CDR1 LGHNT, CDR2 FRNRAP. The CDR3 length is 14 residues. V lost 5 bases and J 3 bases, leaving 11 bases between the germline ends. CDR3 in DNA: TGTGCTAGTGGTAGGGACGTAGTCAATCAGCCCCAGCATTTT. Encoded protein: CASGRDVVNQPQHF.

The genes are TRBV11-1 and TRBJ1-6; perhaps TRBD1 as D (5 bases). The CDR3 is made up of 14 amino acids. V lost 1 base, J lost 7 bases, and 8 bases lay in between. Germline V gene data show CDR1 as SGHAT and CDR2 as FQDESV (reference sequence). In nucleotides, the CDR3 is TGTGCCAGCAGCTTAGAAGACAGAAATTCACCCCTCCACTTT. Translating gives CASSLEDRNSPLHF. Variable domain in full (rest from reference TRBV11-1 and TRBJ1-6): EAEVAQSPRYKITEKSQAVAFWCDPISGHATLYWYRQILGQGPELLVQFQDESVVDDSQLPKDRFSAERLKGVDSTLKIQPAELGDSAMYLCASSLEDRNSPLHFGNGTRLTVT.

The V call is TRBV2, the J call TRBJ2-7; D unclear. This CDR3 has 12 amino acids. Deletions cut 6 bases from V and 0 bases from J, with 6 bases between. Per the germline V gene, CDR1 is SNHLY and CDR2 is FYNNEI. CDR3 sequence (DNA): TGTGCCAGCAGGAGTTTCTCCTACGAGCAGTACTTC. Translating it yields CASRSFSYEQYF. Full variable domain (remainder filled in from reference TRBV2 and TRBJ2-7): EPEVTQTPSHQVTQMGQEVILRCVPISNHLYFYWYRQILGQKVEFLVSFYNNEISEKSEIFDDQFSVERPDGSNFTLKIRSTKLEDSAMYFCASRSFSYEQYFGPGTRLTVT.

V and J are TRBV6-5 and TRBJ1-6; no reliable D call. Germline lookup yields CDR1 MNHEY and CDR2 SVGAGI. CDR3 length: 13 amino acids. V was trimmed by 6 bases and J by 4 bases, leaving 7 bases between them. CDR3 sequence (DNA): TGTGCCAGCAGGCCAGAGTATAATTCACCCCTCCACTTT. It codes for CASRPEYNSPLHF.

A single count supports this clone. The chain carries TRBV5-1 and TRBJ2-1; possible D gene TRBD1, 5 bases. This CDR3 is 13 amino acids long. With 8 bases removed from V and 5 bases from J, the gap between germline ends came to 14 bases. Germline loops: CDR1 SGHRS, CDR2 YFSETQ. The CDR3 sequence is CASQTLTDNEQFF. CDR3 coding DNA: TGCGCCAGTCAGACTTTGACAGACAATGAGCAGTTCTTC.

V and J are TRBV6-6 and TRBJ1-4, with D possibly TRBD1 on 5 matching bases. Trimming shortened V by 7 bases and J by 2 bases, and 14 bases separated the two germline ends. Germline V gene lookup returns CDR1 MNHNY and CDR2 SVGAGI (reference sequence). The CDR3 covers 15 residues. CDR3 nucleotide sequence: TGTGCCAGCAATGCCCAGGGAAACACTAATGAAAAACTGTTTTTT. This codes for CASNAQGNTNEKLFF.

In this sample, this clone is medium-sized. The gene calls are TRBV18 and TRBJ1-5; D gene ambiguous. Trimming stripped 3 bases from V and 9 bases from J, with 15 bases between. Germline-derived CDR1 and CDR2 are KGHSH and LQKENI. The CDR3 spans 14 residues. CDR3 protein: CASSPEGALGPQHF. The CDR3 nucleotides read TGTGCCAGCTCACCGGAGGGAGCCCTGGGGCCCCAGCATTTT.

The V and J genes are TRBV18 and TRBJ1-1; D perhaps matches TRBD1 (5 bases). The germline V gene has CDR1 KGHSH and CDR2 LQKENI. The CDR3 sequence is 12 residues long. The V end was cut by 4 bases, the J end by 6 bases, with 9 bases between. The CDR3 protein is CASSRRDAEAFF. The CDR3 nucleotides are TGTGCCAGCTCACGCCGGGACGCTGAAGCTTTCTTT. The full variable domain, completed using reference TRBV18 and TRBJ1-1, is NAGVMQNPRHLVRRRGQEARLRCSPMKGHSHVYWYRQLPEEGLKFMVYLQKENIIDESGMPKERFSAEFPKEGPSILRIQQVVRGDSAAYFCASSRRDAEAFFGQGTRLTVV.

This chain connects TRBV28 to TRBJ2-7, with TRBD1 identical over 9 bases. V lost 5 bases, J lost 5 bases, and 7 bases stayed unmatched. The CDR3 has 14 residues. Germline-derived CDR1 and CDR2 are MDHEN and SYDVKM. The CDR3 spells CASSTGTGYNEQYF. CDR3 DNA: TGTGCCAGCAGTACAGGGACAGGGTATAACGAGCAGTACTTC. Full variable domain (rest looked up from reference TRBV28 and TRBJ2-7): DVKVTQSSRYLVKRTGEKVFLECVQDMDHENMFWYRQDPGLGLRLIYFSYDVKMKEKGDIPEGYSVSREKKERFSLILESASTNQTSMYLCASSTGTGYNEQYFGPGTRLTVT.

The chain combines TRBV6-1 with TRBJ2-3; maybe TRBD2 (6 bases). V was clipped by 1 base and J by 2 bases, with 13 bases between them. Germline CDR1 is MNHNS and CDR2 is SASEGT. This CDR3 has 16 residues. The CDR3 loop reads CASSEDWRGSTDTQYF. The CDR3 DNA is TGTGCCAGCAGTGAAGACTGGCGGGGCTCCACAGATACGCAGTATTTT.

The V call is TRBV6-5, the J call TRBJ2-7; perhaps TRBD2 as D (6 bases). V was clipped by 6 bases and J by 2 bases, with 17 bases between them. The V gene's germline CDR1 is MNHEY and CDR2 SVGAGI. The CDR3 sequence is 15 residues long. This CDR3 is CASSSFGTGAYEQYF. The CDR3 DNA follows: TGTGCCAGCAGCTCGTTCGGGACGGGGGCCTACGAGCAGTACTTC.

This clone was found a few times. The chain couples TRBV5-1 to TRBJ1-1; possible D gene TRBD1, 5 bases. With 4 bases removed from V and 0 bases from J, the gap between germline ends came to 13 bases. Germline-derived CDR1 and CDR2 are SGHRS and YFSETQ. This CDR3 spans 15 amino acids. The CDR3 DNA reads as TGCGCCAGCAGCATGGCCGGGACCATGAACACTGAAGCTTTCTTT. It codes for CASSMAGTMNTEAFF.

This sequence joins TRBV28 and TRBJ1-6; a weak D match, TRBD1 (6 bases). Germline CDR1 MDHEN, CDR2 SYDVKM. The V end was cut by 4 bases, the J end by 10 bases, with 17 bases between. The CDR3 extends over 15 amino acids. CDR3 residues: CASSSPQGIKSPLHF. The CDR3 DNA reads as TGTGCCAGCAGTTCTCCGCAGGGGATTAAATCACCCCTCCACTTT.